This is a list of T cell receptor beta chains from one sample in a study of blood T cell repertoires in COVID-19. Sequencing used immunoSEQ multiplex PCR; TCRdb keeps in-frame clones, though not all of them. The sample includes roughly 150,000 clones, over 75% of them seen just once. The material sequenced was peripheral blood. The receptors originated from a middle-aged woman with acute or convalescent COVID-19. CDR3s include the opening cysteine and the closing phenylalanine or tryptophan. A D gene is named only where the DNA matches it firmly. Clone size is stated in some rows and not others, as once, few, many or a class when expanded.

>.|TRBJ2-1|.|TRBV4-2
TGTGCCAGCAGCTCGCGAACTAGCAGGGAGTACAATGAGCAGTTCTTC
CASSSRTSREYNEQFF
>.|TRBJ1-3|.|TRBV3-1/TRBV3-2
TGTGCCAGCAGCCAAGATCATGGGGCTAGCTCTGGAAACACCATATATTTT
CASSQDHGASSGNTIYF
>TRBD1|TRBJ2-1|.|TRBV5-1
TGCGCCAGCAGCTTACAGGGGCAATGGAACTACAATGAGCAGTTCTTC
CASSLQGQWNYNEQFF
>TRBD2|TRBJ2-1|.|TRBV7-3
TGTGCCAGCAGCTTAATCGCGTCTAGCGGGGGGCACAATGAGCAGTTCTTC
CASSLIASSGGHNEQFF
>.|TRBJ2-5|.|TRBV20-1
TGCAGTGCTAGTAGACAATCTGAGACCCAGTACTTC
CSASRQSETQYF
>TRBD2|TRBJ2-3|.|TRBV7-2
TGTGCCAGCAGCACCCCTAGCGGGGGGTTCTTAGATACGCAGTATTTT
CASSTPSGGFLDTQYF
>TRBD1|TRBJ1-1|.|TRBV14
TGTGCCAGCAGCCCTATAGGGGGGACAGGGCTCAACACTGAAGCTTTCTTT
CASSPIGGTGLNTEAFF
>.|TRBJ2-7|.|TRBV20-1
TGCAGTGCTCTCTCCTACGAGCAGTACTTC
CSALSYEQYF
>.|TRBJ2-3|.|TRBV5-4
TGTGCCAGCAGAAGACAGGAAACACCAGATACGCAGTATTTT
CASRRQETPDTQYF
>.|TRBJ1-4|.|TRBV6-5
TGTGCCAGCAGGCCCTGGGGCGGTTGGGAAAAACTGTTTTTT
CASRPWGGWEKLFF
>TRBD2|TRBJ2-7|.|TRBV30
TGTGCCTGGACCCGGACTAGCGGGAGGGCCTACGAGCAGTACTTC
CAWTRTSGRAYEQYF
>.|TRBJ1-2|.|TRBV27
TGTGCCAGCAGTTTAATGGGCAGTCGCTATGGCTACACCTTC
CASSLMGSRYGYTF
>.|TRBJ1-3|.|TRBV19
TGTGCCAGTAGTATGGGCCCGAGGGGGTACTCTGGAAACACCATATATTTT
CASSMGPRGYSGNTIYF
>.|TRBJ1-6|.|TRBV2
TGTGCCAACCGAGAAACCCACCAATCACCCCTCCACTTT
CANRETHQSPLHF
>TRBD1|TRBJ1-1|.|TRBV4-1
TGCGCCAGCAGCCAACTAACCCGGGACAGAGGAAACACTGAAGCTTTCTTT
CASSQLTRDRGNTEAFF
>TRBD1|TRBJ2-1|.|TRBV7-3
TGTGCCAGCAGCAGCTCGACAGGGGTCAATGAGCAGTTCTTC
CASSSSTGVNEQFF
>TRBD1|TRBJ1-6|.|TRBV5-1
TGCGCCAGTGAACCGGGACAGGGTGCCAGTTCACCCCTCCACTTT
CASEPGQGASSPLHF
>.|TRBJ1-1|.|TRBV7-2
TGTGCCAGCAGCTTTAGTGACACTGAAGCTTTCTTT
CASSFSDTEAFF
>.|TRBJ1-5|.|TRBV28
TGTGCCAGCAGTTTAAACAGGCTAAGCAATCAGCCCCAGCATTTT
CASSLNRLSNQPQHF
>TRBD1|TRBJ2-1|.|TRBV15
TGTGCCACCAGCAGGGACAGGGCGAATGAGCAGTTCTTC
CATSRDRANEQFF
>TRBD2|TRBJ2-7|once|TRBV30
TGTGCCTGGAGTGTACTAGCGGGGCGAAATCCTAAATACGCCTACGAGCAGTACTTC
CAWSVLAGRNPKYAYEQYF
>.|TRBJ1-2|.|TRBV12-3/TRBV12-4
TGTGCCAGCAGTTTGCGAGGGCTTGGCTACACCTTC
CASSLRGLGYTF
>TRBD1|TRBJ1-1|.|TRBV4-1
TGCGCCAGCAGCCGACAGGGGCTCTTGGAAGCTTTCTTT
CASSRQGLLEAFF
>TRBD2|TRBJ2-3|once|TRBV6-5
TGTGCCAGCAGAGCTAGCGGCGCAGATACGCAGTATTTT
CASRASGADTQYF
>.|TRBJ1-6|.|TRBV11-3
TGTGCCAGCAGCTTAGGGGGACAAGTCTATTCACCCCTCCACTTT
CASSLGGQVYSPLHF
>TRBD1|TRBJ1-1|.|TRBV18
TGTGCCAGCTCACCTCCGGGACAGGGGAGCAAGGAAGCTTTCTTT
CASSPPGQGSKEAFF
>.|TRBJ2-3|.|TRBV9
TGTGCCAGCAGCGTAGGAGGATTGACAGATACGCAGTATTTT
CASSVGGLTDTQYF
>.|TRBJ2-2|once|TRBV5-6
TGTGCCAGCAGCTCACTCCTAACTGGGAACACCGGGGAGCTGTTTTTT
CASSSLLTGNTGELFF
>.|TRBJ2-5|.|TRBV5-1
TGCGCCAGCAGCTTGGGGAGCACAAAAGAGACCCAGTACTTC
CASSLGSTKETQYF
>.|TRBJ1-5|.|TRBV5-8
TGTGCCAGCAGCTTGGGGGCAGGGTCTCCAATAGTCGGCAATCAGCCCCAGCATTTT
CASSLGAGSPIVGNQPQHF
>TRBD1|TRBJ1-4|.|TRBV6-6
TGTGCCAGCAGTTTTCAGGGGGCCATTGAAAAACTGTTTTTT
CASSFQGAIEKLFF
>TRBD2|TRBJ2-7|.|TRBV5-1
TGCGCCAGCAGCTTGGAGGGCGGGAGGGCCTACGAGCAGTACTTC
CASSLEGGRAYEQYF
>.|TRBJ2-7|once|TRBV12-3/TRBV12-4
TGTGCCAGTAGCACCACGAACCCCTACGAGCAGTACTTC
CASSTTNPYEQYF
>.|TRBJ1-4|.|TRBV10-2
TGCGCCAGCAGGGACATTCTAACTAATGAAAAACTGTTTTTT
CASRDILTNEKLFF
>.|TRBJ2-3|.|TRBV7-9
TGTGCCAGCAGCCTAAAGGGGGGGACAGATACGCAGTATTTT
CASSLKGGTDTQYF
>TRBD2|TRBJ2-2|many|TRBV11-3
TGTGCCAGCAGGTTAGCGGGGACGAACACCGGGGAGCTGTTTTTT
CASRLAGTNTGELFF
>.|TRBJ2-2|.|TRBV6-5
TGTGCCAGCAGTATAGCGTTGGTGGGAACCGGGGAGCTGTTTTTT
CASSIALVGTGELFF
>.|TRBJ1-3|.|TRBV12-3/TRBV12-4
TGTGCCAGCCGAAAGAGCTCTGGAAACACCATATATTTT
CASRKSSGNTIYF
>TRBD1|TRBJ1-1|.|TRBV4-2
TGTGCCAGCAGCCAAGAGTGGGACAGGGGGGAAACTGAAGCTTTCTTT
CASSQEWDRGETEAFF
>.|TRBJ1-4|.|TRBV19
TGTGCCAGTACCACCACCGGACAGCTCGTTAATGAAAAACTGTTTTTT
CASTTTGQLVNEKLFF